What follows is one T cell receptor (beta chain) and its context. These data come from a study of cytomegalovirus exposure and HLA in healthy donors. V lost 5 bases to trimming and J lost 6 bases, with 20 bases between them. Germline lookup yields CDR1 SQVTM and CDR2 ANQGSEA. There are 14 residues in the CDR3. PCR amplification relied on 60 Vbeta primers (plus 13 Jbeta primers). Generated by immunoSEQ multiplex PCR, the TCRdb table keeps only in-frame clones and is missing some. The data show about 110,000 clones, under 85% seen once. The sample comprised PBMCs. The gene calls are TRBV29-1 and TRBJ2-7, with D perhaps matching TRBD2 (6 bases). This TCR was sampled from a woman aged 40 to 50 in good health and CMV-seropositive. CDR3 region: CSVPSIDFSGEQYF. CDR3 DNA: TGCAGCGTTCCGTCGATAGATTTTAGCGGCGAGCAGTACTTC.